The 7 T cell receptor beta chains given below trace back to one sample, sequenced in a study of CD8+ T cells in alopecia areata. cDNA reverse transcribed from extracted RNA served as the sequencing template. Assay used: immunoSEQ multiplex PCR; TCRdb lists only in-frame clones, some missing. The data hold some 130,000 clones, with more than 40% observed a single time. Sample: CD8+ T cells sorted from blood, taken at week 0. These receptors were collected from a human donor with alopecia areata.

This chain links TRBV12-5 with TRBJ2-5; 9 bases agree with TRBD2. The CDR3 runs 14 residues. Germline V gene data show CDR1 as LGHNT and CDR2 as FRNRAP. After removal of 10 bases from V and 7 bases from J, the junction contained 13 bases not matched to a gene. The CDR3 DNA is TGTGCTACGCGGACTAGCGAGGGAGAAGCGACCCAGTACTTC. Translated: CATRTSEGEATQYF.

The chain joins TRBV7-2 to TRBJ2-5; no clear D gene. V lost 3 bases, J lost 4 bases, and 6 bases lay in between. The CDR3 is 12 amino acids. Germline V CDR1 and CDR2: SGHTA, FQGNSA. The CDR3 bases are TGTGCCAGCAGCTTTAGGAGAGAGACCCAGTACTTC. Translation gives CASSFRRETQYF.

As for this clone: One end of the junction does not line up with germline, which may come from a read error. J is TRBJ1-2 and V is TRBV29-1; TRBD1 aligns across 12 bases. This CDR3 comprises 13 residues. Germline-derived CDR1 and CDR2 are SQVTM and ANQGSEA. CDR3 region: CSVPRDRGRDAVF. Written as DNA, the CDR3 is TGCAGCGTCCCCAGGGACAGGGGGCGGGACGCCGTCTTC.

The CDR3 DNA sequence: TGCGCCAGCACGGCGGGAATTGGCTACACCTTC. Translated: CASTAGIGYTF. The chain couples TRBV5-1 to TRBJ1-2; D gene ambiguous. V dropped 6 bases and J dropped 7 bases, with 10 bases sitting between them. Germline V lookup: CDR1 SGHRS, CDR2 YFSETQ. The CDR3 runs to 11 residues.

The rearrangement links TRBV9 to TRBJ2-1; 8 bases agree with TRBD2. CDR3 length: 11 residues. CDR1 is SGDLS and CDR2 is YYNGEE in the germline V gene. The ends lost 3 bases at V and 12 bases at J; junction bases unmatched: 2. DNA of the CDR3: TGTGCCAGCAGCGATAGCGGGGTGCAGTTCTTC. Translated, it gives CASSDSGVQFF.

This chain links TRBV6-1 with TRBJ1-2; D call uncertain. V was cut by 3 bases and J by 4 bases, with 12 bases left in between. Germline V gene data show CDR1 as MNHNS and CDR2 as SASEGT. This CDR3 is 14 amino acids long. The CDR3 DNA reads TGTGCCAGCAGTGAGGGTGGGGAAGGCTATGGCTACACCTTC. This translates into CASSEGGEGYGYTF.

V and J are TRBV7-9 and TRBJ1-2, with D perhaps matching TRBD1 (5 bases). In germline, CDR1 is SEHNR, CDR2 FQNEAQ (reference sequence). The ends were cut back, 1 base at V and 8 bases at J, with 11 bases in the middle. The CDR3 runs 13 residues. The CDR3 reads CASSLGGEEGYTF. As DNA, the CDR3 is TGTGCCAGCAGCTTAGGAGGGGAGGAAGGCTACACCTTC.